The 27 T cell receptor beta chains listed next were all sequenced from one sample in a study of blood T cell repertoires in COVID-19. Assay used: immunoSEQ multiplex PCR; TCRdb lists only in-frame clones, some missing. The top ten hold around 4.6% of the sample, which has some 270,000 clones, about 91% seen once. Sequences were obtained from peripheral blood. These receptor sequences come from a woman aged 40 to 55 who had recovered from COVID-19.

V and J are TRBV7-9 and TRBJ2-5, with 9 bases fitting TRBD1. The CDR3 has 15 amino acids. The germline V gene encodes CDR1 SEHNR and CDR2 FQNEAQ (reference sequence). The junction had 1 base not matched to a gene; V was cut back by 2 bases and J by 0 bases. The CDR3 bases are TGTGCCAGCAGCTTAAGGGACAGGGACCAAGAGACCCAGTACTTC. Its translation: CASSLRDRDQETQYF.

The count of this clone is one. The chain couples TRBV25-1 to TRBJ2-7; D is perhaps TRBD2 (7 bases). This CDR3 comprises 16 residues. From germline, CDR1 is MGHDK and CDR2 SYGVNS. V was trimmed by 8 bases and J by 3 bases, leaving 23 bases between them. This CDR3 reads CASFGPGGGGYYEQYV. DNA for the CDR3: TGTGCCAGCTTTGGGCCGGGGGGCGGAGGATACTACGAGCAGTACGTC.

The chain employs TRBV23-1 and TRBJ2-5; the D gene is possibly TRBD2 (7 bases). TRBV23-1 is filed as an ORF, its function uncertain. Trimming cost V 8 bases and J 1 base, with 11 bases left between them. The CDR3 is 13 residues long. In DNA form, the CDR3 reads TGCGCCAGCTACAGGGAGGGCCAAGAGACCCAGTACTTC. It codes for CASYREGQETQYF.

V usage is TRBV2 and J usage is TRBJ1-2, with 7 bases that match TRBD1. CDR1 SNHLY and CDR2 FYNNEI come from the germline V gene. V lost 4 bases and J lost 8; bases outside the gene matches: 7. The CDR3 has 13 residues. CDR3: CASSALTGLGYTF. CDR3 nucleotides: TGTGCCAGCAGTGCCTTGACAGGGTTAGGCTACACCTTC. Filled out from reference TRBV2 and TRBJ1-2, the complete variable domain reads EPEVTQTPSHQVTQMGQEVILRCVPISNHLYFYWYRQILGQKVEFLVSFYNNEISEKSEIFDDQFSVERPDGSNFTLKIRSTKLEDSAMYFCASSALTGLGYTFGSGTRLTVV.

The rearrangement links TRBV10-3 to TRBJ2-1, with D possibly TRBD1 on 5 matching bases. CDR3 size: 18 residues. CDR1 and CDR2 (germline): ENHRY, SYGVKD. Between the trimmed V and J ends, which lost 0 bases and 9 bases, there was a span of 24 bases. The CDR3 DNA sequence: TGTGCCATCAGTGAGTCTTTGCCTCAAGTTGGGGCGGTATTTGAGCAGTTCTTC. This gives the protein CAISESLPQVGAVFEQFF.

CDR3 sequence reads: CASSSEMDRAEQYF. In nucleotides, the CDR3 is TGTGCCAGCAGCTCTGAAATGGACAGGGCCGAGCAGTACTTC. The chain carries TRBV7-9 and TRBJ2-7, with 8 bases fitting TRBD1. In germline, CDR1 is SEHNR, CDR2 FQNEAQ (reference sequence). The CDR3 runs to 14 residues. Trimming at V came to 4 bases and at J to 6 bases, leaving 8 bases not matched to a gene.

The chain links TRBV11-2 to TRBJ2-3; D may be TRBD2 (6 bases). V was shortened by 5 bases and J by 5 bases, with 23 bases between the two germline ends. The germline V gene encodes CDR1 SGHAT and CDR2 FQNNGV. The CDR3 consists of 17 residues. As DNA, the CDR3 is TGTGCCAGCAGCAGGCCCTATCGAGGAGGGCCGGAAGATACGCAGTATTTT. Translation: CASSRPYRGGPEDTQYF.

The chain couples TRBV7-8 to TRBJ2-2, with D perhaps matching TRBD1 (5 bases). This CDR3 has 17 residues. V lost 1 base to trimming and J lost 7 bases, with 19 bases between them. Germline assignment: CDR1 SGHVS and CDR2 FQNEAQ. This CDR3 reads CASSLGKGRMWIGELFF. CDR3 DNA: TGTGCCAGCAGCTTAGGGAAGGGGCGCATGTGGATCGGGGAGCTGTTTTTT.

The V call is TRBV12-2, the J call TRBJ2-5; the table's TRBD1 call for D was not verified on the DNA. TRBV12-2 is an annotated pseudogene. The length of the CDR3 is 16 residues. The CDR3 coding sequence is TGTGCAAGTCGCTTAGCCCGTAGGGCCCAGGGAGAGACCCAGTACTTC. Translated: CASRLARRAQGETQYF.

V usage is TRBV11-2 and J usage is TRBJ2-3; D ambiguous. CDR3 size: 14 residues. Deletions cut 4 bases from V and 0 bases from J, with 8 bases between. From germline, CDR1 is SGHAT and CDR2 FQNNGV. CDR3 protein: CASSSTYSTDTQYF. The CDR3 nucleotides read TGTGCCAGCAGCTCCACTTATAGCACAGATACGCAGTATTTT.

This clone was seen only once. The chain couples TRBV30 to TRBJ2-6; possible D gene TRBD1, 5 bases. Between the trimmed V and J ends, which lost 2 bases and 1 base, there was a span of 9 bases. Per germline, CDR1 GTSNPN and CDR2 SVGIG (reference sequence). The CDR3 is 15 amino acids. The CDR3 DNA follows: TGTGCCTGGAGTTGGGGCCTATCTGGGGCCAACGTCCTGACTTTC. Amino acid sequence: CAWSWGLSGANVLTF.

The gene calls are TRBV6-1 and TRBJ1-4; 8 bases align to TRBD1. The CDR3 runs 16 residues. Germline V gene lookup returns CDR1 MNHNS and CDR2 SASEGT. The V and J ends lost 4 bases and 8 bases, in that order; junction bases with no gene match: 12. This CDR3 is CASSVYPGQGGEKLFF. Written as DNA, the CDR3 is TGTGCCAGCAGTGTATACCCTGGACAGGGAGGAGAAAAACTGTTTTTT.

V gene TRBV19 combines with J gene TRBJ1-2; D unclear. The V end lost 7 bases, the J end lost 6 bases, and 21 bases lay between the germline ends. CDR1 is LNHDA and CDR2 is SQIVND in the germline V gene (reference sequence). The CDR3 spans 15 residues. CDR3 bases: TGTGCCAGTATTTCCAACGGGAGGGTGGCACATGGCTACACCTTC. Translation gives CASISNGRVAHGYTF.

Only one count was recorded for this clone. The J gene is TRBJ2-2, the V gene TRBV7-9; D unresolved. V gave up 5 bases and J gave up 1 base, with 11 bases separating them. The CDR3 length is 15 residues. The V gene's germline CDR1 is SEHNR and CDR2 FQNEAQ (reference sequence). DNA of the CDR3: TGTGCCAGCAGCCCCGTCGTAGAGAACACCGGGGAGCTGTTTTTT. It yields the protein CASSPVVENTGELFF.

The rearrangement joins TRBV5-1 to TRBJ2-5, with TRBD1 as a possible D gene (6 bases). V was clipped by 3 bases and J by 4 bases, with 13 bases between them. Germline V CDR1 and CDR2: SGHRS, YFSETQ. This CDR3 contains 14 residues. This chain's CDR3 is CASSSGPGAETQYF. CDR3 in DNA: TGCGCCAGCAGCTCCGGCCCAGGGGCAGAGACCCAGTACTTC.

This chain links TRBV4-1 with TRBJ1-1; no clear D. V lost 4 bases and J lost 3, with 9 bases in between. Germline V gene lookup returns CDR1 MGHRA and CDR2 YSYEKL. The CDR3 consists of 13 residues. CDR3 sequence reads: CASSPGEYTEAFF. CDR3 coding DNA: TGCGCCAGCAGCCCCGGGGAGTACACTGAAGCTTTCTTT.

A word on this clone: The sample holds other DNA sequences that translate to the same CDR3. The chain uses TRBV2 and TRBJ1-5, with D possibly TRBD1 on 5 matching bases. The CDR3 sequence is 12 residues long. Germline loops: CDR1 SNHLY, CDR2 FYNNEI. The V end lost 5 bases, the J end lost 7 bases, and 9 bases lay between the germline ends. CDR3 coding DNA: TGTGCCAGCAGTTCGGGGGAACAGCCCCAGCATTTT. Translation: CASSSGEQPQHF.

V and J are TRBV3-1 (or the pseudogene TRBV3-2) and TRBJ1-4, with D perhaps matching TRBD1 (6 bases). The CDR3 sequence is 14 residues long. V dropped 6 bases and J dropped 5 bases, with 13 bases sitting between them. Germline CDR1 LGHDT, CDR2 YNNKEL (reference sequence). The CDR3 reads CASSFTGTNEKLFF. In DNA form, the CDR3 reads TGTGCCAGCAGTTTCACAGGGACCAATGAAAAACTGTTTTTT.

This clone has more than one count but fewer than ten. The J gene is TRBJ2-7, the V gene TRBV5-4, with 9 positions matching TRBD2. CDR3 length equals 15 residues. With V trimmed by 2 bases and J by 5 bases, 8 bases remained unmatched. Germline values: CDR1 SGHNT, CDR2 YYREEE (reference sequence). CDR3 amino acids: CASSFSAGGLNEQYF. The CDR3 DNA follows: TGTGCCAGCAGCTTCTCTGCGGGGGGGCTCAACGAGCAGTACTTC. The complete variable domain, with remaining parts taken from reference TRBV5-4 and TRBJ2-7, reads ETGVTQSPTHLIKTRGQQVTLRCSSQSGHNTVSWYQQALGQGPQFIFQYYREEENGRGNFPPRFSGLQFPNYSSELNVNALELDDSALYLCASSFSAGGLNEQYFGPGTRLTVT.

The rearrangement joins TRBV20-1 to TRBJ1-5; no reliable D call. Germline V gene lookup returns CDR1 DFQATT and CDR2 SNEGSKA (reference sequence). CDR3 length: 13 amino acids. V gave up 3 bases and J gave up 7 bases, with 13 bases separating them. In DNA, the CDR3 is TGCAGTGCTAGTAATAATCCCGGGCAGCCCCAGCATTTT. This gives the protein CSASNNPGQPQHF.

The CDR3 coding sequence is TGTGCCAGCTCACCAACTAACAGGGGCGTTTTAAACACCGGGGAGCTGTTTTTT. It translates to CASSPTNRGVLNTGELFF. The rearrangement uses TRBV18 and TRBJ2-2; 7 nucleotides line up with TRBD1. V trimming: 2 bases; J trimming: 2 bases; junction bases outside the gene matches: 11. CDR3 length equals 18 residues. CDR1 is KGHSH, CDR2 LQKENI, per germline. The full variable domain, with the rest looked up from reference TRBV18 and TRBJ2-2, is NAGVMQNPRHLVRRRGQEARLRCSPMKGHSHVYWYRQLPEEGLKFMVYLQKENIIDESGMPKERFSAEFPKEGPSILRIQQVVRGDSAAYFCASSPTNRGVLNTGELFFGEGSRLTVL.

This clone was recorded only once. Other DNA sequences from this sample encode an identical CDR3 as well. V usage is TRBV2 and J usage is TRBJ1-5; D unresolved. The length of the CDR3 is 12 residues. Trimming shortened V by 6 bases and J by 0 bases, and 3 bases separated the two germline ends. Germline CDR1 and CDR2: SNHLY and FYNNEI. CDR3 protein: CASSGSNQPQHF. CDR3 nucleotide sequence: TGTGCCAGCAGCGGTAGCAATCAGCCCCAGCATTTT.

The chain has TRBV24-1 and TRBJ1-1; D may be TRBD1 (6 bases). Trimming shortened V by 2 bases and J by 7 bases, and 10 bases separated the two germline ends. This CDR3 comprises 13 residues. The germline V gene encodes CDR1 KGHDR and CDR2 SFDVKD. CDR3 DNA: TGTGCCACCAGTGATTCGGGACACCTTGAAGCTTTCTTT. Protein product: CATSDSGHLEAFF.

The chain employs TRBV28 and TRBJ1-2, with 7 bases aligning to TRBD1. The germline CDR1 and CDR2 sequences are MDHEN and SYDVKM. V shed 6 bases, J shed 10 bases, and the junction held 11 bases outside the gene matches. The CDR3 length is 13 residues. CDR3 protein: CASRRTGGIDYTF. The CDR3 DNA follows: TGTGCCAGCAGGCGGACAGGTGGGATCGACTACACCTTC.

This clone was seen a single time. This chain connects TRBV7-9 to TRBJ2-2; 8 bases fit TRBD2. This CDR3 region has 14 residues. Germline V gene data show CDR1 as SEHNR and CDR2 as FQNEAQ (reference sequence). Trimming removed 5 bases from V and 4 bases from J; junction bases left unmatched: 3. CDR3 in DNA: TGTGCCAGCAGCCCAAGCGGGGGCACCGGGGAGCTGTTTTTT. This gives the protein CASSPSGGTGELFF.

The chain links TRBV2 to TRBJ1-2; no clear D gene. Germline CDR1 SNHLY, CDR2 FYNNEI. The CDR3 totals 13 residues. Trimming took off 8 bases at V and 4 bases at J, with 14 bases between the two ends. The CDR3 loop is CASAPGISYGYTF. The CDR3 DNA reads as TGTGCCAGCGCTCCGGGGATTAGCTATGGCTACACCTTC.

The chain joins TRBV19 to TRBJ1-1; 7 nucleotides line up with TRBD1. Per the germline V gene, CDR1 is LNHDA and CDR2 is SQIVND (reference sequence). The J segment lost 0 bases and the V segment lost 5 bases, leaving 3 bases of the junction unmatched. The CDR3 loop spans 14 amino acids. This CDR3 is CASSVGTVNTEAFF. DNA for the CDR3: TGTGCCAGTAGTGTGGGGACAGTGAACACTGAAGCTTTCTTT.